This T cell receptor beta chain was recovered during a study of cytomegalovirus exposure and HLA in healthy donors. Study-wide results and caveats: There was a cluster of highly shared sequence variants that was likely a sequencing artifact.

The CDR3 contains 15 residues. V gave up 3 bases and J gave up 3 bases; unmatched junction bases: 4. The germline V gene has CDR1 KGHSH and CDR2 LQKENI. Concerning this clone: Its target is unknown.

The primer mix had 60 Vbeta and 13 Jbeta primers. The method was immunoSEQ multiplex PCR; TCRdb's version includes in-frame clones alone and lacks a portion of them. The sample contains about 150,000 clones, around 74% of which appear only once. This TCR came from a man aged 45-60 years in good health and CMV-seropositive. The material sequenced was PBMCs. The V call is TRBV18, the J call TRBJ2-1; 8 nucleotides agree with TRBD1. In DNA form, the CDR3 reads TGTGCCAGCTCACCCGGACAGGGTGTCTACAATGAGCAGTTCTTC. This gives the protein CASSPGQGVYNEQFF.